The clone carrying this T cell receptor beta chain was seen a handful of times. Its antigen remains unknown. Trimming left V 5 bases short and J 3 bases short, with 11 bases between. The CDR3 runs to 14 residues. Germline V gene sequence: CDR1 SEHNR, CDR2 FQNEAQ (reference sequence). This specimen comes from a study of T-cell memory formation after mild COVID-19. TCRdb recomputed calls from the 5' RACE reads with MiXCR, one row per CDR3 protein. Of fewer than 650,000 distinct CDR3 sequences listed, roughly 21% are singletons. General study results and limits: Clones shrinking between day 15 and 85 showed a balanced CD4/CD8 split, and those that grew later tilted toward CD4+.

The sample consisted of PBMCs or a T cell subset sorted from them (not recorded which). This sequence joins TRBV7-9 and TRBJ1-5; D gene uncertain. This sequence originates from an adult woman who had mild COVID-19 (a few samples of this study predate the infection). Cell type and time point are not known. For the CDR3, the DNA is TGTGCCAGCAGCCACCTGGCTCACAATCAGCCCCAGCATTTT. Residues: CASSHLAHNQPQHF.